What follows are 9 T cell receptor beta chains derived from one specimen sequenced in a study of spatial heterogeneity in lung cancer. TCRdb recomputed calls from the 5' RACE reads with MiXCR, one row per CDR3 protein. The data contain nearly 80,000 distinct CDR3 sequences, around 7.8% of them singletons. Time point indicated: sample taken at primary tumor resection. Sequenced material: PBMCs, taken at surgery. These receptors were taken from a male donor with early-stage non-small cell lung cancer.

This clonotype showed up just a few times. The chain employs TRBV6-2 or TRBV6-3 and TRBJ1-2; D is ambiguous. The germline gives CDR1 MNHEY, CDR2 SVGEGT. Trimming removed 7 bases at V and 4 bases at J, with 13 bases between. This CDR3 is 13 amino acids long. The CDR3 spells CASTPVGFYGYTF. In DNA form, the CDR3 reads TGTGCCAGCACCCCGGTGGGGTTCTATGGCTACACCTTC.

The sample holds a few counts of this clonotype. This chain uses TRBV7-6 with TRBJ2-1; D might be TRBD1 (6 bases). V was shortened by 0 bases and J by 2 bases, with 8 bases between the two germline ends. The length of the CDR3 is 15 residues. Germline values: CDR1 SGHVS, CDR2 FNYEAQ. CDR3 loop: CASSLAQGTYNEQFF. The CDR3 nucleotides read TGTGCCAGCAGCTTAGCGCAGGGGACCTACAATGAGCAGTTCTTC. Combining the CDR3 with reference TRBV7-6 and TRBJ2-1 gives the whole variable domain GAGVSQSPRYKVTKRGQDVALRCDPISGHVSLYWYRQALGQGPEFLTYFNYEAQQDKSGLPNDRFSAERPEGSISTLTIQRTEQRDSAMYRCASSLAQGTYNEQFFGPGTRLTVL.

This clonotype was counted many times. CDR3 sequence reads: CASSPTWGSSYNEQFF. CDR3 nucleotides: TGTGCCAGCTCACCTACGTGGGGGAGCTCCTACAATGAGCAGTTCTTC. V usage is TRBV18 and J usage is TRBJ2-1, with D perhaps given as TRBD1 or TRBD2 (5 bases each). V lost 3 bases and J 0 bases, leaving 12 bases between the germline ends. The CDR3 is 16 amino acids. The germline CDR1 and CDR2 sequences are KGHSH and LQKENI.

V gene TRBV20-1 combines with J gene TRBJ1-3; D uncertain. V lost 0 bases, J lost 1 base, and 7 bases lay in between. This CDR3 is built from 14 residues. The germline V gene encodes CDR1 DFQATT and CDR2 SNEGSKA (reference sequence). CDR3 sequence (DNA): TGCAGTGCTAGAGAGACTAATTCTGGAAACACCATATATTTT. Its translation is CSARETNSGNTIYF.

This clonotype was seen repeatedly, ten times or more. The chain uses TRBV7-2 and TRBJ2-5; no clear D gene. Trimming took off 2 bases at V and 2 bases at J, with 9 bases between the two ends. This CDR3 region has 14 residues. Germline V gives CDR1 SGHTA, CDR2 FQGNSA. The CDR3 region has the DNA TGTGCCAGCAGCTTATTTGTCGGGCAAGAGACCCAGTACTTC. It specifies CASSLFVGQETQYF.

The CDR3 region has the DNA TGTGCCAGCACTCCTCCCGAGAGGTACAATGAGCAGTTCTTC. Its translation: CASTPPERYNEQFF. J is TRBJ2-1 and V is TRBV12-3 or TRBV12-4, with no clear D. Deletions cut 7 bases from V and 4 bases from J, with 14 bases between. The CDR3 extends over 14 amino acids.

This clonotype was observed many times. As DNA, the CDR3 is TGTGCCAGCCTGTCACAGGGGATTGGAAACACCATATATTTT. Amino acids: CASLSQGIGNTIYF. The chain is built from TRBV6-6 and TRBJ1-3; 7 nucleotides line up with TRBD1. This CDR3 has 14 amino acids. The V and J ends lost 8 bases and 3 bases, in that order; junction bases with no gene match: 7. Germline values: CDR1 MNHNY, CDR2 SVGAGI (reference sequence).

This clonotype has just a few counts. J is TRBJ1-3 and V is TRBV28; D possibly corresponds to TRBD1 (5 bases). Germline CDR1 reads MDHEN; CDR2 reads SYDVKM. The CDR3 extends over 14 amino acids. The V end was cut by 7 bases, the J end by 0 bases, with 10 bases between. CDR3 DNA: TGTGCCAGCACCACAGGCTCCTCTGGAAACACCATATATTTT. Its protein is CASTTGSSGNTIYF.

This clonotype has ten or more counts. The CDR3 is CASRPQASYNEQFF. The CDR3 DNA reads as TGTGCCAGCAGGCCCCAGGCCTCATACAATGAGCAGTTCTTC. The chain couples TRBV2 to TRBJ2-1; the D is unclear. This CDR3 contains 14 residues. V lost 6 bases and J 4 bases, leaving 13 bases between the germline ends. The germline V gene has CDR1 SNHLY and CDR2 FYNNEI.